These 13 T cell receptor beta chains originate from one sample sequenced in a study of blood T cells in healthy people across ages. It was with a sample-barcoded 5' primer and a J-beta primer mix that a second PCR of roughly 7 to 12 cycles was run. In TCRdb, the 5' RACE reads were re-called with MiXCR into one record per CDR3 protein. There are about 1.8 million distinct CDR3 sequences in the sample; approximately 50% occur only once, and roughly 2.1% lies in the top ten. The specimen sequenced was blood. The receptor set was obtained from a woman aged 35 to 49 in good health.

The chain employs TRBV6-5 and TRBJ2-1, with a possible D match to TRBD2 (6 bases). The germline V and J ends were trimmed by 2 bases and 7 bases, with 15 bases remaining between them. Per germline, CDR1 MNHEY and CDR2 SVGAGI. The CDR3 totals 15 residues. The CDR3 spells CASSYPNGGENEQFF. The CDR3 nucleotides are TGTGCCAGCAGTTACCCTAATGGCGGGGAAAATGAGCAGTTCTTC.

The J gene is TRBJ2-3, the V gene TRBV28; D is perhaps TRBD1 or TRBD2 (5 bases each). This CDR3 contains 15 residues. Trimming removed 1 base from V and 5 bases from J, with 13 bases in between. Germline-derived CDR1 and CDR2 are MDHEN and SYDVKM. The CDR3 nucleotides are TGTGCCAGCAGTTTATTACCGGGGACCGGAGATACGCAGTATTTT. Translating it yields CASSLLPGTGDTQYF.

The V call is TRBV6-2 or TRBV6-3, the J call TRBJ2-3, with 12 bases identical to TRBD2. Germline loops: CDR1 MNHEY, CDR2 SVGEGT. V lost 5 bases to trimming and J lost 5 bases; unmatched junction nucleotides: 5. The CDR3 length is 15 residues. DNA for the CDR3: TGTGCCAGCAGTCTAGCGGGGGGGCCGCAAGATACGCAGTATTTT. This encodes CASSLAGGPQDTQYF.

The chain joins TRBV20-1 to TRBJ2-6, with 7 bases aligning to TRBD1. V dropped 3 bases and J dropped 0; count of bases not matched to a gene: 8. Germline V gene lookup returns CDR1 DFQATT and CDR2 SNEGSKA (reference sequence). The CDR3 contains 17 residues. For the CDR3, the DNA is TGCAGTGCTAGCCGACAGGGACCTTCCTCTGGGGCCAACGTCCTGACTTTC. It codes for CSASRQGPSSGANVLTF.

V gene TRBV28 combines with J gene TRBJ1-2; tentative D call: TRBD1 (6 bases). The germline gives CDR1 MDHEN, CDR2 SYDVKM. Trimming took 6 bases from V and 7 from J, leaving 18 bases between them. The CDR3 totals 14 residues. The CDR3 DNA reads TGTGCCAGCAGCCTCAGGGGTTTTCGGGGTGGCTACACCTTC. This translates into CASSLRGFRGGYTF.

Regarding this clonotype: The junction departs from germline at one end; a sequencing error may be responsible. The chain joins TRBV12-3 or TRBV12-4 to TRBJ2-1; 11 positions agree with TRBD2. This CDR3 is 15 amino acids long. The CDR3 sequence is CANSLLAGGGNEQFF. The DNA of the CDR3 is TGTGCCAACAGTCTTCTAGCGGGGGGAGGAAATGAGCAGTTCTTC.

This chain links TRBV12-3 or TRBV12-4 with TRBJ2-1; 7 bases are a match to TRBD2. CDR3 size: 18 residues. The V gene end was trimmed by 1 base and the J gene end by 3 bases; junction bases not matched to a gene: 12. The CDR3 DNA reads as TGTGCCAGCAGTTTAGACGGCAATTGGGGGGGGGGCTACAATGAGCAGTTCTTC. Translation gives CASSLDGNWGGGYNEQFF.

Only a few counts were recorded for this clonotype. The V gene is TRBV6-6, the J gene TRBJ1-1, with D perhaps TRBD1 (5 bases). Germline V gene lookup returns CDR1 MNHNY and CDR2 SVGAGI (reference sequence). Between the trimmed V and J ends, which lost 2 bases and 4 bases, there was a span of 14 bases. This CDR3 spans 15 amino acids. The CDR3: CASSYGGALSTEAFF. The CDR3 nucleotides read TGTGCCAGCAGTTACGGCGGGGCCTTGAGCACTGAAGCTTTCTTT.

This clonotype was seen a few times. The chain uses TRBV20-1 and TRBJ2-7, with D perhaps TRBD1 or TRBD2 (5 bases each). Germline V CDR1 and CDR2: DFQATT, SNEGSKA (reference sequence). This CDR3 contains 14 residues. Deletions cut 6 bases from V and 6 bases from J, with 21 bases between. CDR3 in DNA: TGCAGTGCCCAGAGGGGATCTACTGAAAGCGAGCAGTACTTC. Protein: CSAQRGSTESEQYF.

The V and J genes are TRBV7-2 and TRBJ2-7, with D hard to call. The V gene's germline CDR1 is SGHTA and CDR2 FQGNSA. The CDR3 is 13 residues long. Trimming cost V 5 bases and J 10 bases, with 18 bases left between them. CDR3 coding DNA: TGTGCCAGCAGCGTCCAGGACCCGGAAACCCAGTACTTC. As protein: CASSVQDPETQYF.

This rearrangement joins TRBV29-1 to TRBJ1-2, with TRBD1 identical over 8 bases. There are 13 residues in the CDR3. J lost 7 bases, V lost 1 base, and 5 bases had no gene match. CDR1 is SQVTM, CDR2 ANQGSEA, per germline. The CDR3 coding sequence is TGCAGCGTTGAAGGGGAGGACAGGGTTGGCTACACCTTC. Translation gives CSVEGEDRVGYTF.

This clonotype has ten or more counts. The gene calls are TRBV7-3 and TRBJ2-3, with TRBD2 matching 10 bases. The V and J ends lost 3 bases and 0 bases, in that order; junction bases with no gene match: 3. This CDR3 is built from 16 residues. Germline V CDR1 and CDR2: SGHTA, FQGTGA. The CDR3 loop is CASSFTSGASTDTQYF. The DNA of the CDR3 is TGTGCCAGCAGCTTCACTAGCGGGGCTAGCACAGATACGCAGTATTTT.

CDR3 loop: CASSLSPGGGETQYF. The DNA for the CDR3 is TGTGCCAGCAGTTTATCGCCCGGTGGGGGGGAGACCCAGTACTTC. The V gene is TRBV27, the J gene TRBJ2-5; tentative D call: TRBD2 (6 bases). With 0 bases removed from V and 5 bases from J, the gap between germline ends came to 13 bases. This CDR3 spans 15 amino acids. The germline gives CDR1 MNHEY, CDR2 SMNVEV (reference sequence).